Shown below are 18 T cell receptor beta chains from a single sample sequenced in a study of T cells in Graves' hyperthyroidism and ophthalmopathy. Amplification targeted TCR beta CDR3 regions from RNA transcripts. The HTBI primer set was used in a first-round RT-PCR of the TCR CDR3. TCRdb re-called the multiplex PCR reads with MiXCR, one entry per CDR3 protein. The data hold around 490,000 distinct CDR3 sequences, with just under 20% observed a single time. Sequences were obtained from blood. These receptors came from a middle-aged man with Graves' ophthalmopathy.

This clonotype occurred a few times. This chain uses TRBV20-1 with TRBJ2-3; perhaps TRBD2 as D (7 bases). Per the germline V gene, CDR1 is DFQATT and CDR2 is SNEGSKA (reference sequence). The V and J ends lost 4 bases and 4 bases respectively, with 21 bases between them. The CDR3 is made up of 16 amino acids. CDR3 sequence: CSATGAGEGRADTQYF. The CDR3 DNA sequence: TGCAGTGCTACGGGGGCGGGGGAGGGCCGTGCAGATACGCAGTATTTT.

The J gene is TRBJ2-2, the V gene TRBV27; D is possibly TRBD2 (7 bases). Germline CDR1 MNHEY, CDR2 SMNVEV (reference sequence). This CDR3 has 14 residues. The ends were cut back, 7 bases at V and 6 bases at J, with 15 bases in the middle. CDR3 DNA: TGTGCCAGCACCAGAGGGAGGGGGGCCGGGGAGCTGTTTTTT. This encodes CASTRGRGAGELFF.

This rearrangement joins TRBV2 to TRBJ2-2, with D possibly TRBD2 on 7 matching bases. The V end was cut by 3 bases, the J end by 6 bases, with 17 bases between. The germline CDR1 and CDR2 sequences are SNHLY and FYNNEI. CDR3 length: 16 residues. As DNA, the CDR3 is TGTGCCAGCAGTGAGAATGAGGGGGGGTACCCCGGGGAGCTGTTTTTT. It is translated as CASSENEGGYPGELFF.

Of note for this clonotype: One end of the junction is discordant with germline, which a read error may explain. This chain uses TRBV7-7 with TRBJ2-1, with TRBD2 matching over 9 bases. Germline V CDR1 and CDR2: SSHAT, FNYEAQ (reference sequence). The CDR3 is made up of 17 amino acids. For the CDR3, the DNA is TGTGCTAGCAGCTTAACCTCAGGCGGGGGGGCCTACAATGAGCAGTTCTTC. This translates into CASSLTSGGGAYNEQFF.

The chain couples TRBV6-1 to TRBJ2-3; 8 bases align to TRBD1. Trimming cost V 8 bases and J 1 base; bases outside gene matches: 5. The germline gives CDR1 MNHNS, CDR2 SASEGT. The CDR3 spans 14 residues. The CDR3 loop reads CASQSTGGTDTQYF. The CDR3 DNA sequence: TGTGCCAGCCAGTCGACAGGGGGCACAGATACGCAGTATTTT.

The CDR3 DNA reads TGTGCCAGCAGCCCCGACCCGGGCCGGGAGACCCAGTACTTC. Its translation is CASSPDPGRETQYF. The chain carries TRBV9 and TRBJ2-5, with no clear D. Germline lookup yields CDR1 SGDLS and CDR2 YYNGEE. V lost 4 bases and J lost 5, with 15 bases in between. CDR3 length: 14 amino acids.

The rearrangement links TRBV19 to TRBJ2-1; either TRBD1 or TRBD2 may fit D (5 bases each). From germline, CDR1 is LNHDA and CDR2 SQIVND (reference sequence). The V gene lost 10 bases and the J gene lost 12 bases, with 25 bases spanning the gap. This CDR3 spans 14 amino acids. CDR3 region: CATSPLSGARVQFF. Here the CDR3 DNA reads TGTGCCACCTCGCCCCTATCCGGGGCTCGGGTGCAGTTCTTC.

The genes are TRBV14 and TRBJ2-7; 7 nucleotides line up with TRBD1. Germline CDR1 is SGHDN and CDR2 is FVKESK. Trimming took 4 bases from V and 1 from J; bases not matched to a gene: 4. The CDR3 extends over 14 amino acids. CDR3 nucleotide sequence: TGTGCCAGCAGCCGACAGGGATCATCCTACGAGCAGTACTTC. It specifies CASSRQGSSYEQYF.

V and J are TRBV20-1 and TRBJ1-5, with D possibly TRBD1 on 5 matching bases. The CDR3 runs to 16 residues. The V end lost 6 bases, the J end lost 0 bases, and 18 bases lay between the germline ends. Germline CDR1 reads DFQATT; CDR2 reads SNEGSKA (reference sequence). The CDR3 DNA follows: TGCAGTGCCTCCTGGGGCAAGATCGATAGCAATCAGCCCCAGCATTTT. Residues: CSASWGKIDSNQPQHF.

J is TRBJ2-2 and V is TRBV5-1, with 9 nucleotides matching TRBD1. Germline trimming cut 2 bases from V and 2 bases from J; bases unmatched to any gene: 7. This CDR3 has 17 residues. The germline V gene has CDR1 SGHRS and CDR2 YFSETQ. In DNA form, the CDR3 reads TGCGCCAGCAGCTTTTCTCACAGGGGGCGTAACACCGGGGAGCTGTTTTTT. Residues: CASSFSHRGRNTGELFF.

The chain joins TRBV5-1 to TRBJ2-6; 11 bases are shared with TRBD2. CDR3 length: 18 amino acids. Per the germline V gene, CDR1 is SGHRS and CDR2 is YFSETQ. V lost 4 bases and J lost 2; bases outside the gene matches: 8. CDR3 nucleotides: TGCGCCAGCAGCAAAACTAGCGGGAGTAAGACTGGGGCCAACGTCCTGACTTTC. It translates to CASSKTSGSKTGANVLTF.

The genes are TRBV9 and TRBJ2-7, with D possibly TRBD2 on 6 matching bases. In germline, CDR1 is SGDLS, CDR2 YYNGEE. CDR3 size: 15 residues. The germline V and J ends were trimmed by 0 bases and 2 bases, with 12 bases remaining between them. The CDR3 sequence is CASSVAEGATYEQYF. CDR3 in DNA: TGTGCCAGCAGCGTAGCGGAGGGAGCCACCTACGAGCAGTACTTC.

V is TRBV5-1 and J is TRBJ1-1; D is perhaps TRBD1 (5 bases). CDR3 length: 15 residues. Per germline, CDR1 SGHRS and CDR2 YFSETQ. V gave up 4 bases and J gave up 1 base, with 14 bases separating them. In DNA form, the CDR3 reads TGCGCCAGCAGCCCCGCGGGACTCAGGAACACTGAAGCTTTCTTT. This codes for CASSPAGLRNTEAFF.

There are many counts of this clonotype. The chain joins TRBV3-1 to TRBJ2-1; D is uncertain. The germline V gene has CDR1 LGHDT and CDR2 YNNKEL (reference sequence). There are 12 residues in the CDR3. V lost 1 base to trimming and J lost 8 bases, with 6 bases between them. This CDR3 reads CASSQVGYEQFF. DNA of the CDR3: TGTGCCAGCAGCCAAGTGGGATATGAGCAGTTCTTC.

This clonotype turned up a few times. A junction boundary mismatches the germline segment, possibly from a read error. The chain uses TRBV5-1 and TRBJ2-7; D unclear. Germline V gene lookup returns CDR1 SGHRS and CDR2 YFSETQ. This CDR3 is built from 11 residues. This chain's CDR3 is CASSNSYQQYF. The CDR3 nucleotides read TGCGCCAGCAGCAATAGCTACCAGCAGTACTTC.

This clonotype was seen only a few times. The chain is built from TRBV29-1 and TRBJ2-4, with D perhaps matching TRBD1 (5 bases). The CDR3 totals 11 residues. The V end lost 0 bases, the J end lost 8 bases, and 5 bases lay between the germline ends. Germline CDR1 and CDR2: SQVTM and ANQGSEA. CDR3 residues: CSVEEGDIQYF. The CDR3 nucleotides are TGCAGCGTTGAAGAAGGGGACATTCAGTACTTC.

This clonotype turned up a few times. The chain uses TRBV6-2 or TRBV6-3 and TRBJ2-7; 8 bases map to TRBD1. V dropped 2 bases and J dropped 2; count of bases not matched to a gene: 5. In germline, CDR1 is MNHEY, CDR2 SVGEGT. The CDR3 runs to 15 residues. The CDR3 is CASSYDRGLAYEQYF. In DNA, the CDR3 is TGTGCCAGCAGTTACGACAGGGGTCTCGCCTACGAGCAGTACTTC.

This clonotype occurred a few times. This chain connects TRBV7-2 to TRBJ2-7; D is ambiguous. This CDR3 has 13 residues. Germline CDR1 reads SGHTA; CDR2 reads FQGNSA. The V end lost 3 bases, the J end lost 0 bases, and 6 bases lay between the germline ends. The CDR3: CASSFDGSYEQYF. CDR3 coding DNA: TGTGCCAGCAGCTTTGACGGCTCCTACGAGCAGTACTTC.